Given below is one TCR beta chain in context. This sample was included in a study of blood T cell repertoires in COVID-19. Across the study: The samples span acute and convalescent COVID-19 from the United States, Italy and Spain. PBMCs, B-cell-depleted T cells, or T cells were the source of the cDNA or gDNA that made up the material.

Under the authors' procedure: Amplified reference gene primers provided the basis for estimating nucleated cell counts. Assay used: immunoSEQ multiplex PCR; TCRdb lists only in-frame clones, some missing. V and J calls and clone size are those listed in that table; D and trimming were worked out from the DNA. The repertoire has 200,000 to 250,000 clones, 80% to 90% of them found once; the top ten carry around 1%. The CDR3 sequence is 11 residues long. Germline V CDR1 and CDR2: SEHNR, FQNEAQ (reference sequence). Trimming removed 7 bases at V and 4 bases at J, with 5 bases between. The clonotype originates from a middle-aged man with acute or convalescent COVID-19. Sequenced material: peripheral blood. The chain employs TRBV7-9 and TRBJ2-1; D uncertain. CDR3 bases: TGTGCCAGCAAAATATACAATGAGCAGTTCTTC. It specifies CASKIYNEQFF.